This TCR beta chain is from a study of neurological immune-mediated disorders. The making of cDNA relied on 5'RACE with 10-nucleotide random UMIs. TCRdb redid the calling of the 5' RACE reads with MiXCR, one entry per CDR3 protein. Of roughly 65,000 distinct CDR3 sequences detected, under 5% appear once; the ten largest clones hold roughly 2.5%. Study conclusions and caveats: Multiple sclerosis, the disease with the least TCR clonal expansion, fell below healthy controls, whereas HTLV-1-associated myelopathy showed the most. When the repertoires were sorted by phylogenetic grouping, those of 18 of 34 multiple sclerosis patients ended up in one related-CDR3 cluster, a possible signature.

The sample holds many counts of this clonotype. Its antigen remains unidentified. V trimming: 3 bases; J trimming: 5 bases; junction bases outside the gene matches: 10. The CDR3 totals 17 residues. Germline V CDR1 and CDR2: MGHRA, YSYEKL. V usage is TRBV4-1 and J usage is TRBJ2-5; 12 bases map to TRBD2. Sample: PBMCs. The receptor comes from a man aged 45 to 65 with multiple sclerosis. Written as DNA, the CDR3 is TGCGCCAGCAGCCATGAAGGACTAGCGGGGACCGGTGAGACCCAGTACTTC. It yields the protein CASSHEGLAGTGETQYF.